These 13 T cell receptor beta chains share one sample of origin, sequenced in a study of blood T cell repertoires in COVID-19. Libraries were prepared by immunoSEQ multiplex PCR; TCRdb keeps only in-frame clonotypes and omits some of them. The table has 62,000 or so clones, 89% seen once. Input material: peripheral blood. These receptors all come from a man aged 45-60 years with active COVID-19.

This sequence joins TRBV5-1 and TRBJ1-5; no reliable D call. Trimming left V 5 bases short and J 0 bases short, with 6 bases between. Per the germline V gene, CDR1 is SGHRS and CDR2 is YFSETQ. The CDR3 loop spans 13 amino acids. In DNA form, the CDR3 reads TGCGCCAGCAGAGCTGATAGCAATCAGCCCCAGCATTTT. This translates into CASRADSNQPQHF.

V and J are TRBV7-9 and TRBJ2-3, with D possibly being TRBD1 (6 bases). The CDR3 is made up of 12 amino acids. In germline, CDR1 is SEHNR, CDR2 FQNEAQ (reference sequence). The V gene lost 5 bases and the J gene lost 8 bases, with 11 bases spanning the gap. The CDR3 region has the DNA TGTGCCAGCAGCCCACAAGGGGGTACGCAGTATTTT. It yields the protein CASSPQGGTQYF.

The chain joins TRBV24-1 to TRBJ1-3; 9 bases align to TRBD1. The CDR3 covers 16 residues. Germline V gives CDR1 KGHDR, CDR2 SFDVKD. V was clipped by 3 bases and J by 2 bases; unmatched bases: 4. As DNA, the CDR3 is TGTGCCACCAGTGATCACTACAGGGGGCCTGGAAACACCATATATTTT. This codes for CATSDHYRGPGNTIYF.

The chain uses TRBV11-1 and TRBJ2-6; no definite D call. Germline CDR1 and CDR2: SGHAT and FQDESV (reference sequence). This CDR3 spans 16 amino acids. V shed 1 base and J shed 0 bases, with 7 bases lying between them. The CDR3 sequence: CASSLGGSSGANVLTF. Written as DNA, the CDR3 is TGTGCCAGCAGCTTAGGTGGCAGCTCTGGGGCCAACGTCCTGACTTTC.

CDR3 loop: CAWSSSDRTGELFF. The CDR3, as DNA: TGTGCCTGGAGTTCATCGGACAGGACCGGGGAGCTGTTTTTT. This chain uses TRBV30 with TRBJ2-2; 7 bases match TRBD1. Trimming cost V 2 bases and J 5 bases; bases outside gene matches: 5. Germline CDR1 GTSNPN, CDR2 SVGIG (reference sequence). The CDR3 is 14 residues long.

In its sample, this clone was seen once. The chain employs TRBV6-5 and TRBJ1-1, with D perhaps TRBD1 (5 bases). V was pared by 7 bases and J by 0 bases, with 9 bases between. The CDR3 has 13 residues. The germline V gene has CDR1 MNHEY and CDR2 SVGAGI. The CDR3 reads CASTVQVNTEAFF. The CDR3 DNA reads as TGTGCCAGCACCGTACAGGTGAACACTGAAGCTTTCTTT.

This clone has a single count. This rearrangement joins TRBV5-4 to TRBJ2-1, with 7 bases identical to TRBD1. The CDR3 length is 15 residues. Per germline, CDR1 SGHNT and CDR2 YYREEE (reference sequence). The junction had 7 bases not matched to a gene; V was cut back by 1 base and J by 6 bases. CDR3 loop: CASSLLGGLGNEQFF. The DNA for the CDR3 is TGTGCCAGCAGCTTGCTAGGGGGCTTGGGCAATGAGCAGTTCTTC.

The chain joins TRBV3-1 (or the pseudogene TRBV3-2) to TRBJ1-4; D is uncertain. V was trimmed by 4 bases and J by 5 bases, leaving 17 bases between them. CDR1 and CDR2 (germline): LGHDT, YNNKEL (reference sequence). The CDR3 is 16 amino acids. CDR3 nucleotides: TGTGCCAGCAGCCGAAGGTCCCCCAGAGGGAATGAAAAACTGTTTTTT. It encodes CASSRRSPRGNEKLFF.

The rearrangement uses TRBV5-1 and TRBJ1-2; 8 bases fit TRBD1. J gave up 5 bases and V 1 base, and 10 bases lay outside the gene matches. The CDR3 runs 16 residues. CDR1 and CDR2 (germline): SGHRS, YFSETQ. Written as DNA, the CDR3 is TGCGCCAGCAGCTTGACATCAGGGGGCTTAGGATATGGCTACACCTTC. This sequence encodes CASSLTSGGLGYGYTF.

A single count supports this clone. The genes are TRBV7-9 and TRBJ1-2; TRBD1 matches 7 bases. This CDR3 is built from 14 residues. The V segment lost 5 bases and the J segment 2 bases; nucleotides outside the gene matches: 5. From germline, CDR1 is SEHNR and CDR2 FQNEAQ (reference sequence). The CDR3 DNA reads as TGTGCCAGCAGCCCCGGGACAGAAAACTATGGCTACACCTTC. Its translation: CASSPGTENYGYTF.

This sequence joins TRBV5-6 and TRBJ1-5, with no clear D. This CDR3 comprises 16 residues. V lost 1 base and J lost 0, with 11 bases in between. CDR1 is SGHDT and CDR2 is YYEEEE in the germline V gene. CDR3 protein: CASSLLSAYSNQPQHF. The CDR3 nucleotides read TGTGCCAGCAGCTTGCTTAGTGCGTATAGCAATCAGCCCCAGCATTTT.

The rearrangement joins TRBV5-1 to TRBJ1-1; D not certain. This CDR3 spans 13 amino acids. Germline values: CDR1 SGHRS, CDR2 YFSETQ. CDR3 loop: CAAREDGNTEAFF. The CDR3 nucleotides read TGCGCTGCTAGGGAGGATGGAAACACTGAAGCTTTCTTT.

The rearrangement joins TRBV7-5 to TRBJ2-3; the table's TRBD2 call for D was not verified on the DNA. TRBV7-5 is tagged as a pseudogene. This CDR3 region has 20 residues. The DNA for the CDR3 is TGTGCCAGAAGCCACGTCCGGGACACTCAAACTAGCGCCCACCCCCTCACGCAGTATTTT. It is translated as CARSHVRDTQTSAHPLTQYF.